The subject of this entry is one TCR beta chain. Its specificity is unknown. This sample is part of a study of OX40 agonist ivuxolimab in advanced cancers. Clones were sequenced by immunoSEQ multiplex PCR, and TCRdb holds only the in-frame ones, with some missing. The sample shows over 20,000 clones, roughly 80% of them seen only once. The study, taken as a whole, reports: Among some nonresponders, normalized T-cell clonal expansion was also low.

The specimen comprised CD4+ or CD8+ T cells sorted from blood, sampled in a trial of the OX40 agonist ivuxolimab. The source is an adult with an advanced solid tumor such as melanoma, head and neck, liver or kidney cancer.

The CDR3 nucleotides are TGTGCCTGGAGTGTAGCGTGGAGCGGGCACTACGAGCAGTACTTC. Protein sequence: CAWSVAWSGHYEQYF. The chain recombines TRBV30 with TRBJ2-5; tentative D call: TRBD2 (6 bases). The DNA end is a closer match to TRBJ2-7, so the J assignment may be wrong. CDR1 and CDR2 from the germline V gene are GTSNPN and SVGIG (reference sequence). The CDR3 loop spans 15 amino acids.